This TCR beta chain stems from a study of metastatic and nonmetastatic thyroid tumors. This clone is classed as large. TCRdb ran MiXCR on the PCR reads. This table holds 10,000 to 15,000 clones, under 30% found once. The V end lost 4 bases, the J end lost 8 bases, and 12 bases lay between the germline ends. The CDR3 extends over 12 amino acids. The germline CDR1 and CDR2 sequences are SGHRS and YFSETQ. Treatment of any kind had been given to no patient before thyroid surgery. The chain employs TRBV5-1 and TRBJ1-2; D unclear. Sequenced sample: tumor tissue. The origin of this receptor is a female donor with papillary thyroid cancer or a benign thyroid nodule (not recorded which). Some clones in this sample may be carry-over from other donors' samples. Here the CDR3 reads CASSVGVEGYTF. CDR3 bases: TGCGCCAGCAGCGTTGGTGTTGAAGGCTACACCTTC.